One sample yielded the 6 T cell receptor beta chains listed below, sequenced in a study of blood T cell repertoires in COVID-19. TCRdb's copy holds only in-frame clones and misses some; the assay was immunoSEQ multiplex PCR. The table records roughly 250,000 clones, around 87% of them present only once. The specimen was peripheral blood. The receptors shown here come from a man aged 55 to 70 who had recovered from COVID-19.

The CDR3 nucleotides read TGTGCCAGCAGTATTGGACAGGGGGCGCGGAATACGCAGTATTTT. It translates to CASSIGQGARNTQYF. V usage is TRBV2 and J usage is TRBJ2-3, with 11 bases aligning to TRBD1. The CDR3 consists of 15 residues. Germline V gene sequence: CDR1 SNHLY, CDR2 FYNNEI. Trimming took 5 bases from V and 7 from J; bases not matched to a gene: 8.

The sample holds one count of this clone. The chain recombines TRBV5-6 with TRBJ1-6; D remains unclear. Germline V gives CDR1 SGHDT, CDR2 YYEEEE. CDR3 size: 15 residues. V lost 0 bases, J lost 4 bases, and 8 bases lay in between. The CDR3 DNA sequence: TGTGCCAGCAGCTTGGACAGTCGATATAATTCACCCCTCCACTTT. It is translated as CASSLDSRYNSPLHF.

The CDR3 sequence is CASSRSGTGGEQYF. The CDR3 DNA sequence: TGTGCCAGCAGCAGATCCGGGACAGGGGGCGAGCAGTACTTC. The J gene is TRBJ2-7, the V gene TRBV14; 11 positions agree with TRBD1. The CDR3 extends over 14 amino acids. Germline CDR1 is SGHDN and CDR2 is FVKESK. V shed 5 bases and J 6 bases; nucleotides not matched to a gene: 6.

The CDR3 coding sequence is TGTGCCACCGGGGACTTTTACAATGAGCAGTTCTTC. Protein sequence: CATGDFYNEQFF. The genes are TRBV6-5 and TRBJ2-1; D possibly corresponds to TRBD2 (6 bases). Trimming left V 10 bases short and J 4 bases short, with 11 bases between. Germline CDR1 is MNHEY and CDR2 is SVGAGI. The CDR3 covers 12 residues.

Concerning this clone: Additional DNA sequences in this sample encode the identical CDR3. The rearrangement links TRBV4-1 to TRBJ2-1; 14 bases map to TRBD2. Germline CDR1 is MGHRA and CDR2 is YSYEKL. This CDR3 contains 15 residues. Germline trimming cut 4 bases from V and 7 bases from J; bases unmatched to any gene: 3. The CDR3 DNA reads as TGCGCCAGCAGCCGACTAGCGGGGGGGTATAATGAGCAGTTCTTC. As protein: CASSRLAGGYNEQFF.

The genes are TRBV7-9 and TRBJ1-1, with 8 positions matching TRBD1. CDR1 and CDR2 from the germline V gene are SEHNR and FQNEAQ (reference sequence). The CDR3 is 15 amino acids. V shed 1 base and J 5 bases; nucleotides not matched to a gene: 6. CDR3 in DNA: TGTGCCAGCAGCTTAGTGCAGGGGGCAGGGACTGAAGCTTTCTTT. Protein product: CASSLVQGAGTEAFF. Looking up the rest from reference TRBV7-9 and TRBJ1-1 gives the full variable domain: DTGVSQNPRHKITKRGQNVTFRCDPISEHNRLYWYRQTLGQGPEFLTYFQNEAQLEKSRLLSDRFSAERPKGSFSTLEIQRTEQGDSAMYLCASSLVQGAGTEAFFGQGTRLTVV.